One and the same sample provided the 20 T cell receptor beta chains below, sequenced in a study of identical twins. TCRdb used MiXCR to reprocess the 5' RACE reads, holding one entry per CDR3 protein. The sample has 1.5 million to 2 million distinct CDR3 sequences, about 32% seen once; the top ten hold about 0.27%. Sequencing was performed on cord blood. Receptors originate from a newborn girl in good health.

This clonotype has more than one count but fewer than ten. This chain links TRBV27 with TRBJ2-1, with 8 bases that match TRBD2. The CDR3 totals 15 residues. The V gene's germline CDR1 is MNHEY and CDR2 SMNVEV (reference sequence). V lost 3 bases and J lost 2; bases outside the gene matches: 3. The CDR3 coding sequence is TGTGCCAGCAGTTTTAGCGGGAATACCTACAATGAGCAGTTCTTC. Its protein is CASSFSGNTYNEQFF.

This clonotype has only a few counts. The rearrangement uses TRBV6-5 and TRBJ1-2; TRBD1 might be the D (5 bases). The germline V and J ends were trimmed by 6 bases and 4 bases, with 12 bases remaining between them. The germline CDR1 and CDR2 sequences are MNHEY and SVGAGI. The CDR3 runs to 13 residues. As DNA, the CDR3 is TGTGCCAGCAGCTACAGGAAGGGCTATGGCTACACCTTC. Translating gives CASSYRKGYGYTF.

Comments on this clonotype: A read error may produce the germline difference seen at one junction end. The genes are TRBV4-1 and TRBJ2-1; D remains ambiguous. This CDR3 comprises 13 residues. CDR1 and CDR2 from the germline V gene are MGHRA and YSYEKL. CDR3 sequence: CTSSQGYYNEQFF. CDR3 in DNA: TGCACCAGCAGCCAAGGATACTACAATGAGCAGTTCTTC.

This clonotype was seen a few times. The chain joins TRBV11-2 to TRBJ2-7, with D perhaps TRBD2 (6 bases). Germline V CDR1 and CDR2: SGHAT, FQNNGV. The CDR3 covers 15 residues. V lost 4 bases and J lost 5, with 18 bases in between. For the CDR3, the DNA is TGTGCCAGCAGCTCGCCGCGGGGCATTCTCGACGAGCAGTACTTC. Its translation is CASSSPRGILDEQYF.

The rearrangement uses TRBV3-1 and TRBJ2-5; 10 nucleotides agree with TRBD2. The V and J ends lost 4 bases and 13 bases, in that order; junction bases with no gene match: 12. CDR3 size: 14 residues. The germline CDR1 and CDR2 sequences are LGHDT and YNNKEL (reference sequence). The chain's CDR3 is CASSPPGLAPSVYF. The CDR3 DNA sequence: TGTGCCAGCAGCCCCCCGGGACTAGCGCCTAGTGTGTACTTC.

A few counts support this clonotype. The rearrangement uses TRBV28 and TRBJ1-5; a weak D match, TRBD1 (6 bases). The CDR3 runs to 16 residues. The V end was cut by 2 bases, the J end by 0 bases, with 11 bases between. Germline V CDR1 and CDR2: MDHEN, SYDVKM. The CDR3 coding sequence is TGTGCCAGCAGTTTAGACAGGAGGCATAGCAATCAGCCCCAGCATTTT. This gives the protein CASSLDRRHSNQPQHF.

This chain joins TRBV11-1 and TRBJ2-1; 10 bases are a match to TRBD2. This CDR3 contains 14 residues. Germline CDR1 and CDR2: SGHAT and FQDESV (reference sequence). The V and J ends lost 7 bases and 7 bases, in that order; junction bases with no gene match: 7. CDR3 nucleotides: TGTGCCAGCAAGTCCAGCGGGGGGGGAAATGAGCAGTTCTTC. This translates into CASKSSGGGNEQFF.

This chain connects TRBV27 to TRBJ2-5; 8 bases are shared with TRBD1. This CDR3 is built from 15 residues. Germline V lookup: CDR1 MNHEY, CDR2 SMNVEV (reference sequence). Unmatched junction bases numbered 17, after V lost 6 bases and J lost 11 bases. DNA of the CDR3: TGTGCCAGCAGAGGGGGCAGGGGGCAGGACAATGAGCAGTACTTC. It yields the protein CASRGGRGQDNEQYF.

V and J are TRBV7-9 and TRBJ2-5; TRBD2 matches at 9 bases. The tail of the sequence fits TRBJ2-7 better, so the J call may be wrong. There are 16 residues in the CDR3. The germline V gene has CDR1 SEHNR and CDR2 FQNEAQ (reference sequence). The CDR3 DNA reads TGTGCCAGCAGCTCCCCAGCGGGAGGACCTTTTCACGAGCAGTACTTC. It codes for CASSSPAGGPFHEQYF.

This clonotype was detected only a few times. The gene calls are TRBV27 and TRBJ1-4; D remains ambiguous. CDR3 length: 14 amino acids. V was shortened by 2 bases and J by 3 bases, with 7 bases between the two germline ends. Looked up from germline, CDR1 is MNHEY and CDR2 is SMNVEV (reference sequence). The CDR3 protein is CASSLGVSNEKLFF. CDR3 DNA sequence: TGTGCCAGCAGTTTAGGGGTCTCTAATGAAAAACTGTTTTTT.

For the CDR3, the DNA is TGCAGTGTGAACACAGATACGCAGTATTTT. It is translated as CSVNTDTQYF. The J gene is TRBJ2-3, the V gene TRBV20-1; D not resolved. V lost 7 bases and J lost 2, with 4 bases in between. Looked up from germline, CDR1 is DFQATT and CDR2 is SNEGSKA (reference sequence). The CDR3 sequence is 10 residues long.

A few counts support this clonotype. The chain recombines TRBV20-1 with TRBJ2-5, with 7 bases aligning to TRBD2. The CDR3 covers 15 residues. Germline CDR1 reads DFQATT; CDR2 reads SNEGSKA (reference sequence). Germline trimming cut 0 bases from V and 2 bases from J; bases unmatched to any gene: 6. As DNA, the CDR3 is TGCAGTGCTAGAGATGGGAGGGCTATACAAGAGACCCAGTACTTC. This gives the protein CSARDGRAIQETQYF.

This clonotype was counted only a few times. V is TRBV9 and J is TRBJ1-2, with 8 bases identical to TRBD1. Germline loops: CDR1 SGDLS, CDR2 YYNGEE. After removal of 2 bases from V and 3 bases from J, the junction contained 6 bases not matched to a gene. This CDR3 spans 15 amino acids. CDR3 bases: TGTGCCAGCAGCGTGGCGACAGGGGCAGACTATGGCTACACCTTC. Protein sequence: CASSVATGADYGYTF.

This chain joins TRBV6-4 and TRBJ2-2; tentative D call: TRBD2 (6 bases). The V gene's germline CDR1 is MRHNA and CDR2 SNTAGT. Trimming stripped 6 bases from V and 2 bases from J, with 10 bases between. The CDR3 runs 14 residues. Written as DNA, the CDR3 is TGTGCCAGCAGCCCTAGCGTCAACACCGGGGAGCTGTTTTTT. Encoded protein: CASSPSVNTGELFF.

The chain combines TRBV27 with TRBJ2-2; 13 bases map to TRBD2. Germline CDR1 is MNHEY and CDR2 is SMNVEV (reference sequence). The CDR3 loop spans 17 amino acids. V was clipped by 3 bases and J by 0 bases; unmatched bases: 1. The CDR3 region has the DNA TGTGCCAGCAGTTTGGGGACTAGCGGGGCGAACACCGGGGAGCTGTTTTTT. This sequence encodes CASSLGTSGANTGELFF.

This sequence joins TRBV30 and TRBJ2-6; maybe TRBD1 (5 bases). CDR3 length equals 15 residues. The V end was cut by 8 bases, the J end by 4 bases, with 18 bases between. Per germline, CDR1 GTSNPN and CDR2 SVGIG (reference sequence). The CDR3 reads CARFGQTSGANVLTF. Here the CDR3 DNA reads TGTGCCAGATTCGGACAAACCTCCGGGGCCAACGTCCTGACTTTC.

This clonotype has only a few counts. The chain uses TRBV4-1 and TRBJ2-1, with 12 nucleotides matching TRBD2. This CDR3 comprises 14 residues. CDR1 and CDR2 (germline): MGHRA, YSYEKL. V lost 8 bases, J lost 8 bases, and 7 bases stayed unmatched. The CDR3: CASGRLAGVDEQFF. In DNA, the CDR3 is TGCGCCAGCGGACGACTAGCGGGAGTCGATGAGCAGTTCTTC.

V is TRBV7-2 and J is TRBJ2-1; 9 bases align to TRBD1. Germline V gene data show CDR1 as SGHTA and CDR2 as FQGNSA. The CDR3 extends over 17 amino acids. The V gene end was trimmed by 2 bases and the J gene end by 0 bases; junction bases not matched to a gene: 5. The CDR3 region has the DNA TGTGCCAGCAGCTTAAGGGACAGGGCCCTCTCCTACAATGAGCAGTTCTTC. Encoded protein: CASSLRDRALSYNEQFF.

At least ten counts were recorded for this clonotype. The chain combines TRBV10-3 with TRBJ2-1; 9 nucleotides align to TRBD1. The CDR3 consists of 14 residues. Germline-derived CDR1 and CDR2 are ENHRY and SYGVKD. After removal of 6 bases from V and 7 bases from J, the junction contained 7 bases not matched to a gene. CDR3 coding DNA: TGTGCCATCAGAGGGACAGGGAAGGGGAATGAGCAGTTCTTC. The encoded protein is CAIRGTGKGNEQFF.

This clonotype appeared many times. The chain carries TRBV7-2 and TRBJ1-2; no firm D call. V was clipped by 0 bases and J by 2 bases, with 7 bases between them. CDR1 and CDR2 (germline): SGHTA, FQGNSA. This CDR3 is built from 14 residues. In DNA, the CDR3 is TGTGCCAGCAGCTTAGCAACGAAAAACTATGGCTACACCTTC. Translation gives CASSLATKNYGYTF.